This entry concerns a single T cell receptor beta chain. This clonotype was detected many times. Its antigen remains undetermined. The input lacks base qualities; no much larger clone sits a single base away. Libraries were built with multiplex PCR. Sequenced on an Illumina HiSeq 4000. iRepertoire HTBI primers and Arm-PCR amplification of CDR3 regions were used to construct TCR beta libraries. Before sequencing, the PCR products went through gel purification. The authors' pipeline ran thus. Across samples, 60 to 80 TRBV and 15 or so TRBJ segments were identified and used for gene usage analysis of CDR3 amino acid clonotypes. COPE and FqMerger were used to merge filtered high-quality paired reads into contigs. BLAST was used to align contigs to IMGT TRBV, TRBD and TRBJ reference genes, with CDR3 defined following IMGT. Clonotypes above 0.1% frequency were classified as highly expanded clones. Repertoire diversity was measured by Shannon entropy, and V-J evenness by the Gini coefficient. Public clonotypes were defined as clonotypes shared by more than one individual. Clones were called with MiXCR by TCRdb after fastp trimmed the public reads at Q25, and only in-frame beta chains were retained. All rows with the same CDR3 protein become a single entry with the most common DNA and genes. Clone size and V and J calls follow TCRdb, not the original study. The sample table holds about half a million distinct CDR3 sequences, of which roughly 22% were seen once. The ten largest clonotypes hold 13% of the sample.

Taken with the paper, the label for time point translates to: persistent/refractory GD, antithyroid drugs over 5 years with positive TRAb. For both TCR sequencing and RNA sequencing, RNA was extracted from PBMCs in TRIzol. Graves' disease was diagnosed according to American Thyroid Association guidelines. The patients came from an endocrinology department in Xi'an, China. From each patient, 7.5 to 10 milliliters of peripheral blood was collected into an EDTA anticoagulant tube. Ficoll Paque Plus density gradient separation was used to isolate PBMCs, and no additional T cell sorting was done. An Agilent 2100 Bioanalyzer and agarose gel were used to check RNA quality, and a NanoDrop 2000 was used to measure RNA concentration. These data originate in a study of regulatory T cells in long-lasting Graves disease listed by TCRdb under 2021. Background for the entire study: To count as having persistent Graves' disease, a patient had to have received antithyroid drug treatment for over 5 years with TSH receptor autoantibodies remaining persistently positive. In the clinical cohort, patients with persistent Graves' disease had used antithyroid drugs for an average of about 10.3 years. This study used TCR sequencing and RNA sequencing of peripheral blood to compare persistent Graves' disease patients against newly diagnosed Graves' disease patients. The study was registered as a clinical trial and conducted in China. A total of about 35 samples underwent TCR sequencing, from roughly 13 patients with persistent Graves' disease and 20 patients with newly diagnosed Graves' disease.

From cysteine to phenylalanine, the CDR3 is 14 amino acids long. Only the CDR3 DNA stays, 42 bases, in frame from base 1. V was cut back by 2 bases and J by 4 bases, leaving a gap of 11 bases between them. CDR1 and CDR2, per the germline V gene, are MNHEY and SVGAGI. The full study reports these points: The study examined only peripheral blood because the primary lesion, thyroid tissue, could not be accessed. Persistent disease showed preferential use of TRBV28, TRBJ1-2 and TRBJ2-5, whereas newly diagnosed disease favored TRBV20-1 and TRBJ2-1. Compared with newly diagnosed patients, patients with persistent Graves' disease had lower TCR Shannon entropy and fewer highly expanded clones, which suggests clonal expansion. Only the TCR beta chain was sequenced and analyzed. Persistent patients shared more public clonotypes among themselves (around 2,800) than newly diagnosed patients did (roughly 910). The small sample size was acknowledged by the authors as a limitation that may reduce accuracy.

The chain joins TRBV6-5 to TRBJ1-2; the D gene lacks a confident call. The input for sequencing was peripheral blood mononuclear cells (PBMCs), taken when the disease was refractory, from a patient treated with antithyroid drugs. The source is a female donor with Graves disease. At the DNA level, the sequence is TGTGCCAGCAGTTACGACCACGGAGCCTATGGCTACACCTTC. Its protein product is CASSYDHGAYGYTF.